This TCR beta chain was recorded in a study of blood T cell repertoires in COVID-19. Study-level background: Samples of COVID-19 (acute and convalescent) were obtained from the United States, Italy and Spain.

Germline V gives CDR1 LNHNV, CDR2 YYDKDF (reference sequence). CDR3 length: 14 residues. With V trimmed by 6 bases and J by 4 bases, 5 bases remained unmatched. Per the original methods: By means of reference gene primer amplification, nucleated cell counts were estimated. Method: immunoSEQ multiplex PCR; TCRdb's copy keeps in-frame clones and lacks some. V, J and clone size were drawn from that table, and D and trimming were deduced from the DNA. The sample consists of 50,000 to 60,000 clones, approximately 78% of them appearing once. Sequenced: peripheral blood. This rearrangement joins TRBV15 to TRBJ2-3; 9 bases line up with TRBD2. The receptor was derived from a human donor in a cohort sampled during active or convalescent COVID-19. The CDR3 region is CATRWRGGSDTQYF. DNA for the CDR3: TGTGCCACCAGATGGCGGGGGGGCTCAGATACGCAGTATTTT.